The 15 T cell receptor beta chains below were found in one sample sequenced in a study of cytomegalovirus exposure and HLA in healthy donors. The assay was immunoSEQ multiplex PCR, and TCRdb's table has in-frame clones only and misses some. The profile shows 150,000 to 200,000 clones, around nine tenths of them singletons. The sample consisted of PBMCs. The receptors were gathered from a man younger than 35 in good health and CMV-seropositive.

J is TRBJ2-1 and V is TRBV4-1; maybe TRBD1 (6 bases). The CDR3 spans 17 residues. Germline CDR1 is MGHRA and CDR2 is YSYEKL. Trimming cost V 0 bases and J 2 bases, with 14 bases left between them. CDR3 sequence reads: CASSQEGGVWPYNEQFF. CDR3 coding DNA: TGCGCCAGCAGCCAAGAAGGGGGAGTGTGGCCCTACAATGAGCAGTTCTTC.

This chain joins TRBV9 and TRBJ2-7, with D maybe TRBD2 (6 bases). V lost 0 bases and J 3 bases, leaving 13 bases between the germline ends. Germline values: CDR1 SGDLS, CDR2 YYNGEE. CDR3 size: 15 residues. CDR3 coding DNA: TGTGCCAGCAGCGTAGATGGGACTCGCTACTACGAGCAGTACTTC. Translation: CASSVDGTRYYEQYF.

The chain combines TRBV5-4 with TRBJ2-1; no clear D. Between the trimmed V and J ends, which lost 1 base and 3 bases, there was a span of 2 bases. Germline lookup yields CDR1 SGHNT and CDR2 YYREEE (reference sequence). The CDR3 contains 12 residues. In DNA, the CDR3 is TGTGCCAGCAGCTTGCGCTACAATGAGCAGTTCTTC. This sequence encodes CASSLRYNEQFF.

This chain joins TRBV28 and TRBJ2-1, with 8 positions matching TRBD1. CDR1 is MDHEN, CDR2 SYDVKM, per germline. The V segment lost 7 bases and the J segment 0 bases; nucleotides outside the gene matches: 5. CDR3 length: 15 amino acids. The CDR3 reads CASTYRGSSYNEQFF. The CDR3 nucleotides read TGTGCCAGCACCTACAGGGGGTCCTCCTACAATGAGCAGTTCTTC.

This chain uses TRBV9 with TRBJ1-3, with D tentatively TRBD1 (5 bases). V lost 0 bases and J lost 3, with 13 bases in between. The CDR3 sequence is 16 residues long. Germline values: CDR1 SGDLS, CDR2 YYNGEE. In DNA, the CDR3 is TGTGCCAGCAGCGTAGGCCCCGGGGGTAGTGGAAACACCATATATTTT. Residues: CASSVGPGGSGNTIYF.

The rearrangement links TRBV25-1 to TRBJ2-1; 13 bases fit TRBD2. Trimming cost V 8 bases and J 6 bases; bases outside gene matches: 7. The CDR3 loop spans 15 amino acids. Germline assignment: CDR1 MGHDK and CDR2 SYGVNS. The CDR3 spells CASGLAGVYGNEQFF. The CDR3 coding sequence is TGTGCCAGCGGACTAGCGGGAGTCTATGGCAATGAGCAGTTCTTC.

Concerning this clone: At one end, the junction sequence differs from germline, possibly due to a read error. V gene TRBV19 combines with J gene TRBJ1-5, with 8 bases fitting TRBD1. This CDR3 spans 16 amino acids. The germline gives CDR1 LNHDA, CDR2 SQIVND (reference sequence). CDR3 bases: TGTGCCAGTAGTATTTATGAGACAGGGGTAAATCAACCCCAGCATTTT. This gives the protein CASSIYETGVNQPQHF.

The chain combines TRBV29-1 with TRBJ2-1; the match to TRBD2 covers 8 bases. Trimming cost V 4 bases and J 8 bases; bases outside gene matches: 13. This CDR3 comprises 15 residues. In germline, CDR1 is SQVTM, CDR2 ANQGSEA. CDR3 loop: CSVVAGTSTTHEQFF. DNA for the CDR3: TGCAGCGTTGTTGCCGGGACTAGTACGACGCATGAGCAGTTCTTC.

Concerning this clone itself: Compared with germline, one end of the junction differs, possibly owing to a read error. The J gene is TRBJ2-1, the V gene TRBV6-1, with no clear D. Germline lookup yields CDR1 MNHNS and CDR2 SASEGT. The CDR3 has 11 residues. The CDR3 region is CVATAYNEQFF. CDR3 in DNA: TGCGTAGCCACCGCGTACAATGAGCAGTTCTTC.

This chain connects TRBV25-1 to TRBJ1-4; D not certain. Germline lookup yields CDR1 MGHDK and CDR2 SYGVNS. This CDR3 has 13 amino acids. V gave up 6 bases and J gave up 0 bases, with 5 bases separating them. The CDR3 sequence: CASSRPTNEKLFF. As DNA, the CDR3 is TGTGCCAGCAGCAGGCCAACTAATGAAAAACTGTTTTTT.

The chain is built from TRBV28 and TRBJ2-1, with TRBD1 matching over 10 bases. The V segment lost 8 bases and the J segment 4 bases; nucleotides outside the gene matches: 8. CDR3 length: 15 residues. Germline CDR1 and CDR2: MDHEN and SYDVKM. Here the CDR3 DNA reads TGTGCCAGCGGACCGGGACAGGGGCCTTACAATGAGCAGTTCTTC. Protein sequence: CASGPGQGPYNEQFF.

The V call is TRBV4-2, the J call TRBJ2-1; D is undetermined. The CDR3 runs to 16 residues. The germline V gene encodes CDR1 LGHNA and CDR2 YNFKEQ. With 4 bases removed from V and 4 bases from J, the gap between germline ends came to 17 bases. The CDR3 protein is CASSPPLPPRYNEQFF. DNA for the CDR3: TGTGCCAGCAGCCCCCCGTTGCCCCCGAGGTACAATGAGCAGTTCTTC.

The chain's CDR3 is CASSPPRTHSYNEQFF. The CDR3 DNA reads as TGTGCCAGCTCACCACCTCGGACACACTCCTACAATGAGCAGTTCTTC. The chain combines TRBV18 with TRBJ2-1; TRBD1 might be the D (5 bases). Trimming took off 0 bases at V and 0 bases at J, with 9 bases between the two ends. This CDR3 spans 16 amino acids. CDR1 KGHSH and CDR2 LQKENI come from the germline V gene. Complete variable domain (other parts from reference TRBV18 and TRBJ2-1): NAGVMQNPRHLVRRRGQEARLRCSPMKGHSHVYWYRQLPEEGLKFMVYLQKENIIDESGMPKERFSAEFPKEGPSILRIQQVVRGDSAAYFCASSPPRTHSYNEQFFGPGTRLTVL.

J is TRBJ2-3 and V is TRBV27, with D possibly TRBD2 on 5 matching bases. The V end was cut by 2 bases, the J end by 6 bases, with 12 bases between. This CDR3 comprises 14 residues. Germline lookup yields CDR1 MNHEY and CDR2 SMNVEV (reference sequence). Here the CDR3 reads CASSLGGTGDTQYF. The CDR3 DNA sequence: TGTGCCAGCAGTTTAGGCGGAACGGGGGATACGCAGTATTTT.

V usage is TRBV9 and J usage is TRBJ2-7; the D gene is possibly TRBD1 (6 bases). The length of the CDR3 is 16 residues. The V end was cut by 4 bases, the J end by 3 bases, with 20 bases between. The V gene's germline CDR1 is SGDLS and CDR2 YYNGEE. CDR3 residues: CASSTTGTTNFYEQYF. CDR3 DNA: TGTGCCAGCAGCACCACAGGGACCACAAACTTCTACGAGCAGTACTTC. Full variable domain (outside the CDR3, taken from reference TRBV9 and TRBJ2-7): DSGVTQTPKHLITATGQRVTLRCSPRSGDLSVYWYQQSLDQGLQFLIQYYNGEERAKGNILERFSAQQFPDLHSELNLSSLELGDSALYFCASSTTGTTNFYEQYFGPGTRLTVT.